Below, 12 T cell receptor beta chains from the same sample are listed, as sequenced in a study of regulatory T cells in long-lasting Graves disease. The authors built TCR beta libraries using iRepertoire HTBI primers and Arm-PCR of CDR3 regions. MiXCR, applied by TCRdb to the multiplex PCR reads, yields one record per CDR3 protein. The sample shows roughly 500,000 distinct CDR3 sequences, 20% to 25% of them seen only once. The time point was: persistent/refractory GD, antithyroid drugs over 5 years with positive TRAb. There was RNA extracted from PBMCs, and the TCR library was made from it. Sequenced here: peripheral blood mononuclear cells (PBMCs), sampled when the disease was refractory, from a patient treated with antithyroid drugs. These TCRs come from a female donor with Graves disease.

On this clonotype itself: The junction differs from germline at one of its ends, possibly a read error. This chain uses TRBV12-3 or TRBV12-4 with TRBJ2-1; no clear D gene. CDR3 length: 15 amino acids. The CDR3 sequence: CASSLDQSSDNEQFF. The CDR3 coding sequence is TGTGCCAGCAGTTTAGACCAGAGCTCCGACAATGAGCAGTTCTTC.

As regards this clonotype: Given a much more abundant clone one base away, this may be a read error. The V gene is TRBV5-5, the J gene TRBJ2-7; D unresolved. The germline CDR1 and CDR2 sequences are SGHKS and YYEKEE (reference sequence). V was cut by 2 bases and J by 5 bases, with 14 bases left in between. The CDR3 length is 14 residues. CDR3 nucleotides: TGTGCCAGCAGCTTTAGTACACCTACCCACGAGCAGTACTTC. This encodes CASSFSTPTHEQYF. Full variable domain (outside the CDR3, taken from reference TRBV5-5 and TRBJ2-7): DAGVTQSPTHLIKTRGQQVTLRCSPISGHKSVSWYQQVLGQGPQFIFQYYEKEERGRGNFPDRFSARQFPNYSSELNVNALLLGDSALYLCASSFSTPTHEQYFGPGTRLTVT.

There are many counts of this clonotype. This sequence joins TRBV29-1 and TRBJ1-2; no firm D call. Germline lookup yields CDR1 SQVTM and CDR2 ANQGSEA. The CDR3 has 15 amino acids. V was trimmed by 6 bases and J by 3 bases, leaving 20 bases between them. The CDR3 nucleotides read TGCAGCGTCTTAGGGATGGCACCCTCTTACTATGGCTACACCTTC. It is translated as CSVLGMAPSYYGYTF.

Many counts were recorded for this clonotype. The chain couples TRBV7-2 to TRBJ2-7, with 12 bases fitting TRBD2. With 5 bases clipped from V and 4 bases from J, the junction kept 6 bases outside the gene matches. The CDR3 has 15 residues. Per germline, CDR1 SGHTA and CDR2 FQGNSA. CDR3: CASSGGLAGSYEQYF. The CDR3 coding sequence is TGTGCCAGCAGCGGTGGACTAGCGGGATCGTACGAGCAGTACTTC.

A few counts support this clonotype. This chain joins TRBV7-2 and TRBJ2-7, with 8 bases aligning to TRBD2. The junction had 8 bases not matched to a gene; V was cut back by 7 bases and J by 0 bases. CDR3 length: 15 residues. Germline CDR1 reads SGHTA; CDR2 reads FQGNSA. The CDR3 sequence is CASTGGASRSYEQYF. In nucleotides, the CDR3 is TGTGCCAGCACCGGGGGGGCTAGTCGCTCCTACGAGCAGTACTTC.

CDR3 sequence reads: CSARDPQVPTGEEGYTF. CDR3 nucleotides: TGCAGTGCTAGAGATCCTCAAGTCCCGACAGGTGAAGAAGGCTACACCTTC. The chain combines TRBV20-1 with TRBJ1-2; D perhaps matches TRBD1 (6 bases). Germline V CDR1 and CDR2: DFQATT, SNEGSKA (reference sequence). This CDR3 contains 17 residues. V lost 0 bases and J lost 8, with 25 bases in between.

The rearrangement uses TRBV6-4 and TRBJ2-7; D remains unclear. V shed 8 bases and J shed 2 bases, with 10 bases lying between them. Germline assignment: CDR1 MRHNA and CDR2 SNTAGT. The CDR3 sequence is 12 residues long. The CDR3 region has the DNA TGTGCCAGCGGATCGGCGGCCTACGAGCAGTACTTC. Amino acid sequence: CASGSAAYEQYF.

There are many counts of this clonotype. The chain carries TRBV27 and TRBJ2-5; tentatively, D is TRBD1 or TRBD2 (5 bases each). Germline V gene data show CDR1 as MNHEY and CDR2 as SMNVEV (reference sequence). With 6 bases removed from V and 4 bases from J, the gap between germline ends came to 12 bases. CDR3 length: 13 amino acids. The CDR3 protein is CASRDKGRETQYF. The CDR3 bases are TGTGCCAGCAGAGACAAGGGACGAGAGACCCAGTACTTC.

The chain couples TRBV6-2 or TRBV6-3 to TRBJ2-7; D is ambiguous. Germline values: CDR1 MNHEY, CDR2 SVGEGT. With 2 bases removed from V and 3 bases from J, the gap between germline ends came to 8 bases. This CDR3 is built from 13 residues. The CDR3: CASSYVAGYEQYF. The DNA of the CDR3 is TGTGCCAGCAGTTACGTGGCAGGCTACGAGCAGTACTTC.

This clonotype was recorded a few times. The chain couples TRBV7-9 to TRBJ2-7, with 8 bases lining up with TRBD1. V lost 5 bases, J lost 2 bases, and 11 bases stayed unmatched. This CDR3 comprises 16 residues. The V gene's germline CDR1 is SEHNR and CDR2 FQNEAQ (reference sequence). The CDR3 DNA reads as TGTGCCAGCAGCACCCGTCCGGGACAGGACCCCTACGAGCAGTACTTC. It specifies CASSTRPGQDPYEQYF.

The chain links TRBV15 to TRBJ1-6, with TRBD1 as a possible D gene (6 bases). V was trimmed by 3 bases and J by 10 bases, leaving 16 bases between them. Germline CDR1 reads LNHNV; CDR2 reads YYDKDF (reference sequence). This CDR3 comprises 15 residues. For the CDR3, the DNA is TGTGCCACCAGCAGCCTACAGGGATCGGGATCACCCCTCCACTTT. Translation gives CATSSLQGSGSPLHF.

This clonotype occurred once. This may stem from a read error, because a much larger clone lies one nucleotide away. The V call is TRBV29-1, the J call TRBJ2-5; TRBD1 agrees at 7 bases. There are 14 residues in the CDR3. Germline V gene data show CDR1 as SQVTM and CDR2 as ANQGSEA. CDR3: CSVEARDSQEIQYF. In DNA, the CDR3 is TGCAGCGTTGAAGCCCGGGACAGCCAAGAGATCCAGTACTTC.